Given below is one TCR beta chain in context. The data were taken from a study of blood T cell repertoires in COVID-19. In the original analysis: Reference gene primer amplification gave nucleated cell count estimates. Some clones are missing from TCRdb's copy, which holds only in-frame ones; the method was immunoSEQ multiplex PCR. The DNA was the basis for D and trimming; V, J and clone size are from that table. The sample has 110,000 to 150,000 clones; approximately 88% are singletons. The CDR3 is made up of 14 amino acids. Germline V CDR1 and CDR2: GTSNPN, SVGIG (reference sequence). The V gene lost 4 bases and the J gene lost 9 bases, with 21 bases spanning the gap.

This sequence joins TRBV30 and TRBJ2-5, with a weak D call TRBD1 (6 bases). The material sequenced was peripheral blood. The sequence came from a woman aged 50 to 60 with acute or convalescent COVID-19. The CDR3 reads CAWIATGQYRPQYF. DNA of the CDR3: TGTGCCTGGATCGCCACCGGACAGTACCGCCCCCAGTACTTC.